Below, 20 T cell receptor beta chains from the same sample are listed, as sequenced in a study of identical twins (dated by TCRdb to the mid-2010s). Libraries were made using 5' RACE. Sequencing used an Illumina HiSeq 2000. Using fastp at Q25 and MiXCR, TCRdb reprocessed the public reads and kept productive beta chains. CDR3 protein duplicates are merged, each entry listing the most common genes and DNA. The sample table shows more than 1.5 million distinct CDR3 sequences, and about 32% are seen once. About 0.25% of the sample rests with the top ten. Sample: cord blood. The source of these receptors is a newborn girl in good health.

In its sample, this clonotype was seen a few times. The CDR3 reads CASSEARYNEQFF. The DNA for the CDR3 is TGTGCCAGCAGTGAAGCCAGGTACAATGAGCAGTTCTTC. The chain carries TRBV6-1 and TRBJ2-1; D is uncertain. Trimming removed 0 bases from V and 4 bases from J, with 4 bases in between. The CDR3 totals 13 residues. CDR1 is MNHNS and CDR2 is SASEGT in the germline V gene.

V and J are TRBV6-1 and TRBJ1-2, with a tentative D call TRBD1 (5 bases). CDR3 length: 16 residues. Trimming cost V 2 bases and J 8 bases, with 21 bases left between them. The V gene's germline CDR1 is MNHNS and CDR2 SASEGT. DNA of the CDR3: TGTGCCAGCAGTGAAATCTCGGGCTCAGGGTTGGGAGGCTACACCTTC. Its protein is CASSEISGSGLGGYTF.

This clonotype was seen a handful of times. The chain joins TRBV4-2 to TRBJ2-5; D uncertain. The length of the CDR3 is 13 residues. Germline V gives CDR1 LGHNA, CDR2 YNFKEQ. Trimming took off 1 base at V and 5 bases at J, with 8 bases between the two ends. The CDR3 region is CASSQVGWETQYF. CDR3 coding DNA: TGTGCCAGCAGCCAAGTCGGATGGGAGACCCAGTACTTC.

The V gene is TRBV12-3 or TRBV12-4, the J gene TRBJ2-1, with D perhaps being TRBD1 or TRBD2 (5 bases each). Trimming took 5 bases from V and 9 from J, leaving 11 bases between them. CDR3 length equals 12 residues. For the CDR3, the DNA is TGTGCCAGCAGTCCATGGGACCTTGAGCAGTTCTTC. Its protein is CASSPWDLEQFF.

This clonotype was detected only a few times. The chain combines TRBV29-1 with TRBJ2-3; D gene uncertain. The ends were cut back, 1 base at V and 0 bases at J, with 5 bases in the middle. Germline V gene data show CDR1 as SQVTM and CDR2 as ANQGSEA. The CDR3 runs to 13 residues. This CDR3 reads CSVEVYSTDTQYF. In nucleotides, the CDR3 is TGCAGCGTTGAAGTTTACAGCACAGATACGCAGTATTTT.

This clonotype has ten or more counts. The rearrangement links TRBV28 to TRBJ2-5; possibly TRBD1 for D (5 bases). The closer fit of TRBJ2-7 to the DNA end suggests the J call may be wrong. The V gene's germline CDR1 is MDHEN and CDR2 SYDVKM. This CDR3 has 12 residues. This CDR3 reads CASSPQVYEQYF. The CDR3 region has the DNA TGTGCCAGCAGTCCACAGGTTTACGAGCAGTACTTC.

V and J are TRBV6-6 and TRBJ2-2, with a weak D call TRBD2 (5 bases). V was shortened by 0 bases and J by 7 bases, with 18 bases between the two germline ends. The CDR3 runs 17 residues. Germline-derived CDR1 and CDR2 are MNHNY and SVGAGI (reference sequence). The CDR3 region has the DNA TGTGCCAGCAGTTACTCGAAGTACGGGGAGAAGGGCGGGGAGCTGTTTTTT. It yields the protein CASSYSKYGEKGGELFF.

This clonotype turned up a few times. CDR3 loop: CASSDPSYKSSYEQYF. The DNA of the CDR3 is TGTGCCAGCAGTGACCCTTCCTACAAGAGCTCCTACGAGCAGTACTTC. This chain connects TRBV6-6 to TRBJ2-7; no definite D call. Germline CDR1 is MNHNY and CDR2 is SVGAGI (reference sequence). CDR3 size: 16 residues. The ends were cut back, 5 bases at V and 0 bases at J, with 17 bases in the middle.

There are a few counts of this clonotype. V and J are TRBV6-6 and TRBJ2-1; D is possibly TRBD2 (6 bases). CDR1 MNHNY and CDR2 SVGAGI come from the germline V gene (reference sequence). Trimming removed 2 bases at V and 0 bases at J, with 14 bases between. The CDR3 totals 17 residues. CDR3 residues: CASSYRSGPSSYNEQFF. The CDR3 DNA sequence: TGTGCCAGCAGTTACCGTAGCGGCCCCAGCTCCTACAATGAGCAGTTCTTC.

The genes are TRBV7-2 and TRBJ1-4; possible D gene TRBD1, 5 bases. V lost 2 bases and J lost 5, with 9 bases in between. This CDR3 is built from 14 residues. Looked up from germline, CDR1 is SGHTA and CDR2 is FQGNSA. The DNA for the CDR3 is TGTGCCAGCAGCTTAATACAGGCGAATGAAAAACTGTTTTTT. This gives the protein CASSLIQANEKLFF.

The gene calls are TRBV28 and TRBJ2-1, with 9 bases matching TRBD2. In germline, CDR1 is MDHEN, CDR2 SYDVKM. V lost 7 bases and J lost 7; bases outside the gene matches: 20. This CDR3 spans 18 amino acids. The CDR3 here is CASTSGGYAGGPRNEQFF. CDR3 bases: TGTGCCAGCACCTCGGGGGGTTATGCGGGAGGGCCCAGGAATGAGCAGTTCTTC.

Of note for this clonotype: One base away lies a much larger clone, so this may be a sequencing read error. This chain connects TRBV4-2 to TRBJ2-3, with D hard to call. Germline V gives CDR1 LGHNA, CDR2 YNFKEQ. The CDR3 has 11 amino acids. The CDR3 protein is CASSQEDTRYF. CDR3 bases: TGTGCCAGCAGCCAAGAAGATACGCGGTATTTT.

The V gene is TRBV30, the J gene TRBJ1-1; TRBD1 matches at 7 bases. V gave up 1 base and J gave up 1 base; unmatched junction bases: 6. Per germline, CDR1 GTSNPN and CDR2 SVGIG (reference sequence). The CDR3 extends over 15 amino acids. This CDR3 reads CAWSARQGGNTEAFF. In DNA form, the CDR3 reads TGTGCCTGGAGTGCCCGACAGGGAGGGAACACTGAAGCTTTCTTT.

This rearrangement joins TRBV7-8 to TRBJ2-1; weak D call: TRBD2 (6 bases). This CDR3 has 15 amino acids. Between the trimmed V and J ends, which lost 5 bases and 8 bases, there was a span of 19 bases. Germline V lookup: CDR1 SGHVS, CDR2 FQNEAQ. The CDR3 region is CASSPRQPSGDEQFF. The CDR3 DNA sequence: TGTGCCAGCAGCCCCCGGCAGCCCTCGGGGGATGAGCAGTTCTTC. Complete variable domain (other parts from reference TRBV7-8 and TRBJ2-1): GAGVSQSPRYKVAKRGQDVALRCDPISGHVSLFWYQQALGQGPEFLTYFQNEAQLDKSGLPSDRFFAERPEGSVSTLKIQRTQQEDSAVYLCASSPRQPSGDEQFFGPGTRLTVL.

This clonotype was found a few times. This chain joins TRBV5-1 and TRBJ2-1, with 9 bases lining up with TRBD2. Unmatched junction bases numbered 8, after V lost 6 bases and J lost 4 bases. The germline V gene has CDR1 SGHRS and CDR2 YFSETQ. This CDR3 is 15 amino acids long. Written as DNA, the CDR3 is TGCGCCAGCACCATGGGACTAGCCTTATACAATGAGCAGTTCTTC. Protein sequence: CASTMGLALYNEQFF.

This clonotype was counted only a few times. The chain employs TRBV9 and TRBJ2-7; 11 bases agree with TRBD2. With V trimmed by 4 bases and J by 1 base, 7 bases remained unmatched. From germline, CDR1 is SGDLS and CDR2 YYNGEE. The CDR3 spans 16 residues. The CDR3 here is CASSPGGLAVSYEQYF. CDR3 DNA: TGTGCCAGCAGCCCAGGGGGACTAGCGGTTTCCTACGAGCAGTACTTC.

This clonotype has a handful of counts. V and J are TRBV20-1 and TRBJ2-4; possible D gene TRBD1, 6 bases. The CDR3 contains 13 residues. The V and J ends lost 6 bases and 13 bases respectively, with 22 bases between them. The V gene's germline CDR1 is DFQATT and CDR2 SNEGSKA (reference sequence). As DNA, the CDR3 is TGCAGTGCGCTTACAGGGATCTTTAGGGAGCAGTACTTC. Its protein product is CSALTGIFREQYF.

The chain carries TRBV29-1 and TRBJ2-7; maybe TRBD2 (6 bases). Per germline, CDR1 SQVTM and CDR2 ANQGSEA. Trimming cost V 5 bases and J 6 bases, with 20 bases left between them. The CDR3 length is 14 residues. The CDR3, as DNA: TGCAGCGTTTACGTAGGCGGGACGCAAGGCGAGCAGTACTTC. Its translation: CSVYVGGTQGEQYF.

The rearrangement uses TRBV30 and TRBJ1-1; D not resolved. This CDR3 spans 11 amino acids. With 6 bases removed from V and 1 base from J, the gap between germline ends came to 6 bases. Germline assignment: CDR1 GTSNPN and CDR2 SVGIG (reference sequence). In DNA, the CDR3 is TGTGCCTGCTCATCGAACACTGAAGCTTTCTTT. It is translated as CACSSNTEAFF.

The rearrangement links TRBV24-1 to TRBJ2-1, with D perhaps matching TRBD1 or TRBD2 (5 bases each). Trimming cost V 9 bases and J 5 bases, with 13 bases left between them. Germline assignment: CDR1 KGHDR and CDR2 SFDVKD. The CDR3 has 13 amino acids. The CDR3 spells CATHLGRHNEQFF. For the CDR3, the DNA is TGTGCCACCCATCTGGGACGCCACAATGAGCAGTTCTTC.